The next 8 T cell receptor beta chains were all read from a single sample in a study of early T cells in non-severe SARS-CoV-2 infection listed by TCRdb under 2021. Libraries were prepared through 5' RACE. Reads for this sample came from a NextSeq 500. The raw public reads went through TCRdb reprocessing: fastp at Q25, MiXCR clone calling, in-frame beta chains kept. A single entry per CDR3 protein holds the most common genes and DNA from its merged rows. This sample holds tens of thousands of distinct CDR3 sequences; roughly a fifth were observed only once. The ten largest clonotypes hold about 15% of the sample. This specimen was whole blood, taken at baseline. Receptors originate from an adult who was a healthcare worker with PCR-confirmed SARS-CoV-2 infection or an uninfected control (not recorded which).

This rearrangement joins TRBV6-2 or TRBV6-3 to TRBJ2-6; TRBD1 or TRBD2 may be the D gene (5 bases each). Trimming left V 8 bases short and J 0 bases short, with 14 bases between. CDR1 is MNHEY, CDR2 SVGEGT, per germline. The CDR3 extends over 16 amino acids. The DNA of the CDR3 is TGTGCCAGCGGGGGATCAGCATCCTCTGGGGCCAACGTCCTGACTTTC. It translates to CASGGSASSGANVLTF.

CDR3 in amino acids: CASSPPGGVNTGELFF. CDR3 coding DNA: TGTGCCAGCTCACCACCGGGCGGGGTGAACACCGGGGAGCTGTTTTTT. The rearrangement links TRBV18 to TRBJ2-2; D is perhaps TRBD2 (6 bases). Trimming took 0 bases from V and 1 from J, leaving 9 bases between them. Germline lookup yields CDR1 KGHSH and CDR2 LQKENI. This CDR3 has 16 residues.

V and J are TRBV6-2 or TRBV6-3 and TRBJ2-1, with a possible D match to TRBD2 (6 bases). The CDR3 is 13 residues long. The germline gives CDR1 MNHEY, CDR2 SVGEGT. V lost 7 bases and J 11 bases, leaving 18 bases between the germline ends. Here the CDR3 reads CASKEGRSIQQFF. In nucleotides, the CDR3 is TGTGCCAGCAAGGAGGGCCGTAGCATTCAGCAGTTCTTC.

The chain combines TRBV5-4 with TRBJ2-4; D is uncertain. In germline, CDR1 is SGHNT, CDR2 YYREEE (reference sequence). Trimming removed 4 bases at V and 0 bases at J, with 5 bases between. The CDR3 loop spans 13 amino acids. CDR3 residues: CASSTLAKNIQYF. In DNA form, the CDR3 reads TGTGCCAGCAGCACCCTAGCCAAAAACATTCAGTACTTC.

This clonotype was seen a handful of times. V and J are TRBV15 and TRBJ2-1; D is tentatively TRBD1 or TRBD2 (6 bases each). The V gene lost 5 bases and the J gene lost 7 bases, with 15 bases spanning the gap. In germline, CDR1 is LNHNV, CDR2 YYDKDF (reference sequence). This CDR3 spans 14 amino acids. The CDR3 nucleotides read TGTGCCACCAGCGGGTGGGGGGCGGGAAATGAGCAGTTCTTC. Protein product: CATSGWGAGNEQFF.

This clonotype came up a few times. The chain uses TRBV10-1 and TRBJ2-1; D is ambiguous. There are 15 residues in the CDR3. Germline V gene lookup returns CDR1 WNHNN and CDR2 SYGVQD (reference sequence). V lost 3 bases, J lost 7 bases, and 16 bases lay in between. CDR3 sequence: CASSEMASVDNEQFF. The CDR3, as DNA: TGCGCCAGCAGTGAAATGGCCTCCGTGGATAATGAGCAGTTCTTC.

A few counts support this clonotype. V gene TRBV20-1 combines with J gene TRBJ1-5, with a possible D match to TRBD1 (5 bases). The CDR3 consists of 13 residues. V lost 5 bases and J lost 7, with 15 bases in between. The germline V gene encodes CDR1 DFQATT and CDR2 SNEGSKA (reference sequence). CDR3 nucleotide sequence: TGCAGTGCTGCGCGGGGCGAGGGACAGCCCCAGCATTTT. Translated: CSAARGEGQPQHF.

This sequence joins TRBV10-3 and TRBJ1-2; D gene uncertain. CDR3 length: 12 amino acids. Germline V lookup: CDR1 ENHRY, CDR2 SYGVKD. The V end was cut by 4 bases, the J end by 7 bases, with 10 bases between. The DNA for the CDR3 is TGTGCCATCAGTGGCGAAGTTGCTGGCTACACCTTC. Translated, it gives CAISGEVAGYTF.